This is a list of T cell receptor beta chains from one sample in a study of cytomegalovirus exposure and HLA in healthy donors. Clones were sequenced by immunoSEQ multiplex PCR, and TCRdb holds only the in-frame ones, with some missing. The sample contains 150,000 to 200,000 clones, around 81% of which appear only once. Input material: PBMCs. These TCRs come from a woman in her late teens or twenties in good health and CMV-seropositive. CDR3s include the opening cysteine and the closing phenylalanine or tryptophan. A D gene is named only where the DNA matches it firmly. Size is omitted from some rows. Given values are once, few, many or a class for expanded clones.

CDR3nt: TGTGCCAGCAGCCCATCCGGGACTAGCGGCACAGATACGCAGTATTTT
CDR3aa: CASSPSGTSGTDTQYF
v_gene: TRBV7-2
abundance: .
d_gene: TRBD2
j_gene: TRBJ2-3

CDR3nt: TGCGCCAGCAGCTTTTGGGGGCAGACTGAAGCTTTCTTT
CDR3aa: CASSFWGQTEAFF
v_gene: TRBV5-1
abundance: .
d_gene: .
j_gene: TRBJ1-1

CDR3nt: TGTGCCAGCAGGTCCCTAGCGGCCTACAATGAGCAGTTCTTC
CDR3aa: CASRSLAAYNEQFF
v_gene: TRBV6-1
abundance: .
d_gene: TRBD2
j_gene: TRBJ2-1

CDR3nt: TGTGCCAGCAGCGACGGACAGGGGAACACTGAAGCTTTCTTT
CDR3aa: CASSDGQGNTEAFF
v_gene: TRBV9
abundance: few
d_gene: TRBD1
j_gene: TRBJ1-1

CDR3nt: TGTGCCAGCAGGTACTACAATGAGCAGTTCTTC
CDR3aa: CASRYYNEQFF
v_gene: TRBV6-1
abundance: once
d_gene: .
j_gene: TRBJ2-1

CDR3nt: TGTGCCAGTACTCAATCGACAGGGATTCAGCCCCAGCATTTT
CDR3aa: CASTQSTGIQPQHF
v_gene: TRBV19
abundance: .
d_gene: TRBD1
j_gene: TRBJ1-5

CDR3nt: TGTGCCAGTAGTATAGAGGTTCAGGACTACTATGGCTACACCTTC
CDR3aa: CASSIEVQDYYGYTF
v_gene: TRBV19
abundance: few
d_gene: .
j_gene: TRBJ1-2

CDR3nt: TGTGCCAGCAGCTTATCTAGCTCCGGGGAGCTGTTTTTT
CDR3aa: CASSLSSSGELFF
v_gene: TRBV7-8
abundance: once
d_gene: .
j_gene: TRBJ2-2

CDR3nt: TGCGCCAGCAGCTTGGCCGGGACAGTTGGAAACACCATATATTTT
CDR3aa: CASSLAGTVGNTIYF
v_gene: TRBV5-1
abundance: .
d_gene: TRBD1
j_gene: TRBJ1-3

CDR3nt: TGTGCCTGGATCTTCGGCTCTGGAAACACCATATATTTT
CDR3aa: CAWIFGSGNTIYF
v_gene: TRBV30
abundance: .
d_gene: .
j_gene: TRBJ1-3